The rows below give T cell receptor beta chains drawn from one sample of a study of cytotoxic CD8 clonotypes in ibrutinib-treated CLL. TCRdb's table, derived via immunoSEQ multiplex PCR, lists solely in-frame clones and lacks some. The data hold approximately 22,000 clones, with about 68% observed a single time. This specimen was PBMCs, taken before ibrutinib treatment. These receptors all stem from a human donor with chronic lymphocytic leukemia. Each CDR3 is given with its conserved first and last residue. The D gene is left open where the match is weak. Clone size is shown for a subset of rows, as once, few, many or a class of expanded clone.

j_call: TRBJ2-2; v_call: TRBV2; clone_size: once; d_call: TRBD2; cdr3_nt: TGTGCCAGCAGTGAAGCGGGACTAGGAAACACCGGGGAGCTGTTTTTT; cdr3_aa: CASSEAGLGNTGELFF
j_call: TRBJ2-2; v_call: TRBV9; clone_size: -; d_call: TRBD1; cdr3_nt: TGTGCCAGCAGCGTCGCGGCCCGGACAGGGATCGGGGAGCTGTTTTTT; cdr3_aa: CASSVAARTGIGELFF
j_call: TRBJ2-5; v_call: TRBV7-6; clone_size: once; d_call: TRBD2; cdr3_nt: TGTGCCAGCAGCTTATATCTAGCGGATCAAGAGACCCAGTACTTC; cdr3_aa: CASSLYLADQETQYF
j_call: TRBJ2-5; v_call: TRBV7-2; clone_size: -; d_call: -; cdr3_nt: TGTGCCAGCAGCTTTAGGGGGGAGACCCAGTACTTC; cdr3_aa: CASSFRGETQYF
j_call: TRBJ2-3; v_call: TRBV7-9; clone_size: once; d_call: -; cdr3_nt: TGTGCCAGCAGCCCAGAAGGACGAATCACAGATACGCAGTATTTT; cdr3_aa: CASSPEGRITDTQYF
j_call: TRBJ1-1; v_call: TRBV28; clone_size: -; d_call: TRBD1; cdr3_nt: TGTGCCAGCAGTGCCCGTGGGACAGGGACCGCTGAAGCTTTCTTT; cdr3_aa: CASSARGTGTAEAFF
j_call: TRBJ2-1; v_call: TRBV6-6; clone_size: -; d_call: -; cdr3_nt: TGTGCCAGCAGACAAACTGAGGGGACCTACAATGAGCAGTTCTTC; cdr3_aa: CASRQTEGTYNEQFF
j_call: TRBJ2-6; v_call: TRBV9; clone_size: -; d_call: TRBD1; cdr3_nt: TGTGCCAGCAGCGGTAGGGGGGACAGGCTCTCTGGGGCCAACGTCCTGACTTTC; cdr3_aa: CASSGRGDRLSGANVLTF
j_call: TRBJ2-7; v_call: TRBV9; clone_size: medium-sized; d_call: -; cdr3_nt: TGTGCCAGCAGCGTAGCCCCAGCGGACTACGAGCAGTACTTC; cdr3_aa: CASSVAPADYEQYF
j_call: TRBJ2-4; v_call: TRBV15; clone_size: -; d_call: -; cdr3_nt: TGTGCCACCAGCAGAGAGCGGCTACTAGCCAAAAACATTCAGTACTTC; cdr3_aa: CATSRERLLAKNIQYF
j_call: TRBJ2-1; v_call: TRBV6-1; clone_size: few; d_call: -; cdr3_nt: TGTGCCAGCAGTGAAGTCGTCGGATTCCGCCGGCCGTTCTTC; cdr3_aa: CASSEVVGFRRPFF
j_call: TRBJ2-7; v_call: TRBV30; clone_size: -; d_call: -; cdr3_nt: TGTGCCTGGAGCGATTCACGAGCCGAGCAGTACTTC; cdr3_aa: CAWSDSRAEQYF
j_call: TRBJ1-2; v_call: TRBV5-6; clone_size: -; d_call: -; cdr3_nt: TGTGCCAGCAGCTTGGAACCTAACTATGGCTACACCTTC; cdr3_aa: CASSLEPNYGYTF
j_call: TRBJ2-1; v_call: TRBV5-4; clone_size: -; d_call: -; cdr3_nt: TGTGCCAGCAGCCCAGGGGGGGGAGCGGGGTACAATGAGCAGTTCTTC; cdr3_aa: CASSPGGGAGYNEQFF
j_call: TRBJ2-2; v_call: TRBV23-1; clone_size: medium-sized; d_call: -; cdr3_nt: TGCGCCAGCAGTCAATCGACAGGTTCGAACACCGGGGAGCTGTTTTTT; cdr3_aa: CASSQSTGSNTGELFF
j_call: TRBJ1-1; v_call: TRBV5-1; clone_size: -; d_call: -; cdr3_nt: TGCGCCAGCTCTAGTAAGGGAGCTGAAGCTTTCTTT; cdr3_aa: CASSSKGAEAFF
j_call: TRBJ2-7; v_call: TRBV19; clone_size: -; d_call: -; cdr3_nt: TGTGCCAGTAGTTGGGGGACTTCCTACGAGCAGTACTTC; cdr3_aa: CASSWGTSYEQYF
j_call: TRBJ2-2; v_call: TRBV11-2; clone_size: -; d_call: -; cdr3_nt: TGTGCCAGCAGCCCGAGCACCGGGGAGCTGTTTTTT; cdr3_aa: CASSPSTGELFF
j_call: TRBJ2-7; v_call: TRBV19; clone_size: -; d_call: -; cdr3_nt: TGTGCCAGTAGTATAGAAAGATCTAGGCATCCTTCCTACGAGCAGTACTTC; cdr3_aa: CASSIERSRHPSYEQYF
j_call: TRBJ2-7; v_call: TRBV5-1; clone_size: few; d_call: -; cdr3_nt: TGCGCCAGCAGCTTGGGGCTAGACTACGAGCAGTACTTC; cdr3_aa: CASSLGLDYEQYF
j_call: TRBJ2-2; v_call: TRBV10-3; clone_size: -; d_call: TRBD2; cdr3_nt: TGTGCCATCACGGGACTAGCCGGGGAGCTGTTTTTT; cdr3_aa: CAITGLAGELFF
j_call: TRBJ1-1; v_call: TRBV29-1; clone_size: -; d_call: -; cdr3_nt: TGCAGCGCGGACAGGAACACTGAAGCTTTCTTT; cdr3_aa: CSADRNTEAFF
j_call: TRBJ2-7; v_call: TRBV11-2; clone_size: -; d_call: -; cdr3_nt: TGTGCCAGCAGCTTAGATTCCGGGAGTGCTCTCGAGCAGTACTTC; cdr3_aa: CASSLDSGSALEQYF
j_call: TRBJ1-5; v_call: TRBV28; clone_size: -; d_call: -; cdr3_nt: TGTGCCAGCAGTTCACTTCCTCGGACGGGCAGTTATAGCAATCAGCCCCAGCATTTT; cdr3_aa: CASSSLPRTGSYSNQPQHF
j_call: TRBJ2-3; v_call: TRBV5-1; clone_size: -; d_call: -; cdr3_nt: TGCGCCAGCAGCTCCACAGATACGCAGTATTTT; cdr3_aa: CASSSTDTQYF
j_call: TRBJ2-1; v_call: TRBV4-2; clone_size: -; d_call: -; cdr3_nt: TGTGCCAGCAGCCATACAGACACCGCACGGCCCGGGGGTGTCTTC; cdr3_aa: CASSHTDTARPGGVF
j_call: TRBJ2-7; v_call: TRBV30; clone_size: -; d_call: -; cdr3_nt: TGTGCCTGTTCACTACAGGGACGGCAGTACTTC; cdr3_aa: CACSLQGRQYF
j_call: TRBJ2-3; v_call: TRBV7-9; clone_size: -; d_call: -; cdr3_nt: TGTGCCAGCAGCTTGCTTCGCACAGATACGCAGTATTTT; cdr3_aa: CASSLLRTDTQYF
j_call: TRBJ2-7; v_call: TRBV9; clone_size: once; d_call: TRBD1; cdr3_nt: TGTGCCAGCAGCGTCGCAGGGGGCCCCTACGAGCAGTACTTC; cdr3_aa: CASSVAGGPYEQYF
j_call: TRBJ2-3; v_call: TRBV7-9; clone_size: -; d_call: TRBD2; cdr3_nt: TGTGCCAGCAGCTTAGACGGGAGCGGGGGGAGGTATTTT; cdr3_aa: CASSLDGSGGRYF
j_call: TRBJ2-5; v_call: TRBV10-3; clone_size: -; d_call: TRBD2; cdr3_nt: TGTGCCATCAGTGAGAGGAGGGGAGGGGTTGAAGAGACCCAGTACTTC; cdr3_aa: CAISERRGGVEETQYF
j_call: TRBJ2-2; v_call: TRBV18; clone_size: once; d_call: -; cdr3_nt: TGTGCCACCCCACCCCCGGGGCAAAACACCGGGGAGCTGTTTTTT; cdr3_aa: CATPPPGQNTGELFF
j_call: TRBJ2-5; v_call: TRBV30; clone_size: once; d_call: TRBD1; cdr3_nt: TGTGCCTATAGAAAGACAGGGATTCAAGAGACCCAGTACTTC; cdr3_aa: CAYRKTGIQETQYF
j_call: TRBJ1-2; v_call: TRBV7-2; clone_size: -; d_call: -; cdr3_nt: TGTGCCAGCAGCTTGGGGACGGGGGCTGGCTACACCTTC; cdr3_aa: CASSLGTGAGYTF
j_call: TRBJ1-3; v_call: TRBV2; clone_size: medium-sized; d_call: TRBD1; cdr3_nt: TGTGCCAGCAGTGCAACAGGGGAGCCTGGAAACACCATATATTTT; cdr3_aa: CASSATGEPGNTIYF
j_call: TRBJ2-1; v_call: TRBV2; clone_size: once; d_call: TRBD2; cdr3_nt: TGTGCCAGCAATGCGATCGGACTAGCGGGAAACAATGAGCAGTTCTTC; cdr3_aa: CASNAIGLAGNNEQFF